A selection of T cell receptor beta chains follows, all from one sample in a study of blood T cell repertoires in COVID-19. The data were produced by immunoSEQ multiplex PCR, yet TCRdb's version contains in-frame clones alone and is incomplete. The sample lists under 200,000 clones, more than 70% occurring once. The sample was peripheral blood. All receptors come from a man in his fifties who had recovered from COVID-19. Each CDR3 is given with its conserved first and last residue. Fields, in order: D gene, J gene, clone size, V gene, CDR3 DNA, CDR3 protein. D genes are given only for firm matches. Part of the rows lack a size; the others show once, few, many or a class for expanded clones.

>TRBD1|TRBJ1-1|NA|TRBV7-2
TGTGCCAGCAGCTCAGACCCGGGACAGTTGAACACTGAAGCTTTCTTT
CASSSDPGQLNTEAFF
>TRBD1|TRBJ2-7|NA|TRBV5-1
TGCGCCAGCAGCTCTGGGACAGGGTCCTACGAGCAGTACTTC
CASSSGTGSYEQYF
>TRBD1|TRBJ1-4|NA|TRBV11-2
TGTGCCAGCAGAGGGACAGGGGCGGTAGAAAAACTGTTTTTT
CASRGTGAVEKLFF
>TRBD1|TRBJ2-6|NA|TRBV6-2/TRBV6-3
TGTGCCAGCAGTTACGACAGGGCAGGGTCTGGGGCCAACGTCCTGACTTTC
CASSYDRAGSGANVLTF
>NA|TRBJ1-1|NA|TRBV19
TGTGCCAGTAGTCCCGCGGGTGAGAACACTGAAGCTTTCTTT
CASSPAGENTEAFF
>NA|TRBJ1-3|once|TRBV7-3
TGTGCCAGCAGCTTAAACCCGTCAGGGTCTGGAAACACCATATATTTT
CASSLNPSGSGNTIYF
>NA|TRBJ1-4|NA|TRBV27
TGTGCCAGCAGTCGGACAGTTAATGAAAAACTGTTTTTT
CASSRTVNEKLFF
>TRBD2|TRBJ2-7|NA|TRBV5-4
TGTGCCAGCAGCTCGCTAGCGGGGGGGCCCTACGAGCAGTACTTC
CASSSLAGGPYEQYF
>NA|TRBJ2-7|NA|TRBV2
TGTGCCAGCAGTGAAAAGCGGATCGACTACGAGCAGTACTTC
CASSEKRIDYEQYF
>NA|TRBJ2-4|NA|TRBV30
TGTGCCTGGAGTGCCGGACAGCGACTAGCCAAAAACATTCAGTACTTC
CAWSAGQRLAKNIQYF
>TRBD1|TRBJ1-1|NA|TRBV19
TGTGCCAGTAGTAGATATCCGGGACAGGCGAACACTGAAGCTTTCTTT
CASSRYPGQANTEAFF
>NA|TRBJ2-2|once|TRBV10-3
TGTGCCATCAGTGAGTCCACCGGGACCGGGGAGCTGTTTTTT
CAISESTGTGELFF
>NA|TRBJ1-2|NA|TRBV7-3
TGTGCCAGCAGCTTAAACGGGAAAAGGGACTACACCTTC
CASSLNGKRDYTF
>TRBD2|TRBJ2-3|NA|TRBV4-2
TGTGCCAGCAGCCAAGATTCGCTACTAGCGGGGGGGATTACGCAGTATTTT
CASSQDSLLAGGITQYF
>TRBD1|TRBJ1-1|NA|TRBV5-5
TGTGCCAGCAGCCCCGGACAGGGATACACTGAAGCTTTCTTT
CASSPGQGYTEAFF
>NA|TRBJ2-2|NA|TRBV11-3
TGTGCCAGCAGCCCCCCGGAGGTCGCCGGGGAGCTGTTTTTT
CASSPPEVAGELFF
>NA|TRBJ2-5|once|TRBV20-1
TGCAGTGCTAGTCTAGGAAAAGCGGCCCAGTACTTC
CSASLGKAAQYF
>NA|TRBJ2-3|many|TRBV25-1
TGTGCCAGCAGTCAGACAGATACGCAGTATTTT
CASSQTDTQYF
>NA|TRBJ1-6|NA|TRBV27
TGTGCCAGCGGCATCGGGGGGACAAATTCACCCCTCCACTTT
CASGIGGTNSPLHF
>NA|TRBJ2-1|NA|TRBV5-1
TGCGCCAGCAGCTTGAAACAGCCCTACAATGAGCAGTTCTTC
CASSLKQPYNEQFF
>TRBD1|TRBJ1-2|NA|TRBV19
TGTGCCAGTAGGACAGGGACTGGGAGCTACACCTTC
CASRTGTGSYTF